This T cell receptor beta chain comes out of a study of T cells in Graves' hyperthyroidism and ophthalmopathy. Study results and limitations: Most clonotypes that expanded in the thyroid above 0.001 also showed up in blood.

This clonotype was detected ten times or more. Its cognate antigen is unknown. Amplification yielded TCR beta CDR3 regions, with RNA transcripts as the source. First-round RT-PCR of the TCR CDR3 relied on the HTBI primer set. MiXCR, run by TCRdb on the multiplex PCR reads, gives a single entry per CDR3 protein. The profile covers about 250,000 distinct CDR3 sequences, with approximately 23% appearing a single time and roughly 32% taken by the ten largest. Between the trimmed V and J ends, which lost 2 bases and 5 bases, there was a span of 13 bases. This CDR3 spans 15 amino acids. Germline V CDR1 and CDR2: MDHEN, SYDVKM. Patients affected by ophthalmopathy presented a Clinical Activity Score of at least 3, a NOSPECS grade of at least 4, and disease duration below 3 months.

The rearrangement links TRBV28 to TRBJ1-5; D unresolved. The clonotype was recovered from a middle-aged woman with Graves' ophthalmopathy. The material sequenced was blood. The CDR3: CASSLPQGRDQPQHF. For the CDR3, the DNA is TGTGCCAGCAGTTTACCCCAAGGGCGGGATCAGCCCCAGCATTTT.